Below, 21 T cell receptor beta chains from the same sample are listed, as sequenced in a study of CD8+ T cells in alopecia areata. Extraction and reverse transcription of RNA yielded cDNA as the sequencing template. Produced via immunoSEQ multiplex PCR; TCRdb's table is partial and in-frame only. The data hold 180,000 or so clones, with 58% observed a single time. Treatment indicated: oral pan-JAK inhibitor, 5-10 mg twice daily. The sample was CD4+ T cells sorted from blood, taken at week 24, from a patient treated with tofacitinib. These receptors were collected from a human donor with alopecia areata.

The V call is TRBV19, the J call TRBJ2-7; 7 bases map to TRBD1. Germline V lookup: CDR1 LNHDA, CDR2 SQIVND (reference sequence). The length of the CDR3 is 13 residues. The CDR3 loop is CALVQRGLVEQYF. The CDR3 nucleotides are TGTGCATTGGTCCAGAGGGGGCTTGTCGAGCAGTACTTC.

For the CDR3, the DNA is TGCAGCGTTGAAGATATGACAGGGGGCTCTGACTATGGCTACACCTTC. It encodes CSVEDMTGGSDYGYTF. The V and J genes are TRBV29-1 and TRBJ1-2; 10 bases match TRBD1. The V gene end was trimmed by 0 bases and the J gene end by 3 bases; junction bases not matched to a gene: 7. This CDR3 has 16 residues. Per the germline V gene, CDR1 is SQVTM and CDR2 is ANQGSEA.

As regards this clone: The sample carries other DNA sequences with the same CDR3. The chain's CDR3 is CAWSVLYEQYF. CDR3 nucleotide sequence: TGTGCCTGGAGTGTACTCTACGAGCAGTACTTC. V and J are TRBV30 and TRBJ2-7; D not resolved. V shed 0 bases and J shed 3 bases, with 3 bases lying between them. Per the germline V gene, CDR1 is GTSNPN and CDR2 is SVGIG (reference sequence). The CDR3 spans 11 residues.

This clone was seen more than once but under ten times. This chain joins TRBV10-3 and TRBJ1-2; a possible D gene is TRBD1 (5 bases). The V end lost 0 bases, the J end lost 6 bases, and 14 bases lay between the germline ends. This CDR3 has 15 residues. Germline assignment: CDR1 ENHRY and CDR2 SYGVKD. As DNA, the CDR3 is TGTGCCATCAGTGAGTCACCCGAGGGGCTCAATGGCTACACCTTC. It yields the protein CAISESPEGLNGYTF.

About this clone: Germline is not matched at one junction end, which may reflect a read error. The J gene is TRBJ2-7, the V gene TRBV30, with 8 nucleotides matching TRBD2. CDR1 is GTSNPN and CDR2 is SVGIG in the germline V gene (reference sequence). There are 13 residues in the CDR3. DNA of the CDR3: TGTGCCTGGAGTTCAGGGGTAGCGGGACTAGAAGACTTC. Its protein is CAWSSGVAGLEDF.

The DNA for the CDR3 is TGCAGCGTTGGACCGCAACAAGAGACCCAGTACTTC. Translated: CSVGPQQETQYF. The chain recombines TRBV29-1 with TRBJ2-5; D gene ambiguous. The CDR3 covers 12 residues. Germline-derived CDR1 and CDR2 are SQVTM and ANQGSEA. Trimming took 4 bases from V and 2 from J, leaving 8 bases between them. Based on the CDR3 plus reference TRBV29-1 and TRBJ2-5, the full variable domain is SAVISQKPSRDICQRGTSLTIQCQVDSQVTMMFWYRQQPGQSLTLIATANQGSEATYESGFVIDKFPISRPNLTFSTLTVSNMSPEDSSIYLCSVGPQQETQYFGPGTRLLVL.

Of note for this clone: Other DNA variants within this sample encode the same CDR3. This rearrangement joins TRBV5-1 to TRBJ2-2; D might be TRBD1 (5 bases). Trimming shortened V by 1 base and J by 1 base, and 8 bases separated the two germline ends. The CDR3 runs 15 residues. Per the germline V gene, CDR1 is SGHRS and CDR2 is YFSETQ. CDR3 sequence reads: CASSLLQGNTGELFF. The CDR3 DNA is TGCGCCAGCAGCTTGCTGCAGGGGAACACCGGGGAGCTGTTTTTT.

The CDR3 loop reads CATSRATPNPQYGYTF. The CDR3 coding sequence is TGTGCCACCAGCAGAGCTACCCCTAACCCTCAGTATGGCTACACCTTC. The chain uses TRBV15 and TRBJ1-2; D not resolved. This CDR3 is 16 amino acids long. CDR1 and CDR2 from the germline V gene are LNHNV and YYDKDF (reference sequence). The germline V and J ends were trimmed by 1 base and 5 bases, with 17 bases remaining between them.

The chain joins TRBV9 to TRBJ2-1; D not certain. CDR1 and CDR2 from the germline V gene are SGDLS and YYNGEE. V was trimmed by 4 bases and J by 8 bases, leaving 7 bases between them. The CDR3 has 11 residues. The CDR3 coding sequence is TGTGCCAGCAGCCCAGGTTATGAGCAGTTCTTC. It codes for CASSPGYEQFF.

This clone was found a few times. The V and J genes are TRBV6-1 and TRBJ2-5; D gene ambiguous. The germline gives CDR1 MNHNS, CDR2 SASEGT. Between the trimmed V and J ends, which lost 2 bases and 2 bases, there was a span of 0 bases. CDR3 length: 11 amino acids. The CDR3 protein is CASSEQETQYF. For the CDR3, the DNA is TGTGCCAGCAGTGAACAAGAGACCCAGTACTTC.

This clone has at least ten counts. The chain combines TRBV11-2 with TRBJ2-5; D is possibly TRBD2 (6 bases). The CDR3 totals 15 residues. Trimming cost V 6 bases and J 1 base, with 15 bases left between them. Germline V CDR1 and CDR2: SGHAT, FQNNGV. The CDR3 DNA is TGTGCCAGCAGGCAGCTGCGGGGAAGCCAAGAGACCCAGTACTTC. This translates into CASRQLRGSQETQYF.

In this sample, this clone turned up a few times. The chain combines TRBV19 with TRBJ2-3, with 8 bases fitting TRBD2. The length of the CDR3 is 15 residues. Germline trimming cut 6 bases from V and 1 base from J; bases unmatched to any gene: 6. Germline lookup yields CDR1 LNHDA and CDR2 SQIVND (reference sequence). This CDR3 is CASSKNSGGTDTQYF. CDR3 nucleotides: TGTGCCAGTAGCAAAAATAGCGGGGGCACAGATACGCAGTATTTT. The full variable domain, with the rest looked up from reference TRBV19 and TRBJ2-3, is DGGITQSPKYLFRKEGQNVTLSCEQNLNHDAMYWYRQDPGQGLRLIYYSQIVNDFQKGDIAEGYSVSREKKESFPLTVTSAQKNPTAFYLCASSKNSGGTDTQYFGPGTRLTVL.

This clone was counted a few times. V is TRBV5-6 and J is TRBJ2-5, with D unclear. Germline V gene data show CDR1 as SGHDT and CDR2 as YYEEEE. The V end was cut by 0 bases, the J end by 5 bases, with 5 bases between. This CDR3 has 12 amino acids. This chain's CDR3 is CASSLAAETQYF. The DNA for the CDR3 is TGTGCCAGCAGCTTGGCCGCTGAGACCCAGTACTTC.

Here the CDR3 DNA reads TGTGCCTGGAGTGGCCTCTCGGGGAATGAAAAACTGTTTTTT. It is translated as CAWSGLSGNEKLFF. This chain joins TRBV30 and TRBJ1-4; D remains unclear. The germline gives CDR1 GTSNPN, CDR2 SVGIG (reference sequence). With 1 base removed from V and 5 bases from J, the gap between germline ends came to 11 bases. The CDR3 totals 14 residues.

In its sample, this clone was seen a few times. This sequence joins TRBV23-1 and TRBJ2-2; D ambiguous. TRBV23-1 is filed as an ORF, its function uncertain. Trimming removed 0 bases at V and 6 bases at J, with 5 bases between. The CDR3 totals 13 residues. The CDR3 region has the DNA TGCGCCAGCAGTCAATCGAAACCCGGGGAGCTGTTTTTT. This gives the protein CASSQSKPGELFF.

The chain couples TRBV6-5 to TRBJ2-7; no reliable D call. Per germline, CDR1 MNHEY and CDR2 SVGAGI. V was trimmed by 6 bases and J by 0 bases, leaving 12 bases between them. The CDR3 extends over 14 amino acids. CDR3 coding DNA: TGTGCCAGCAGAGGCGATGCTAGCTCCTACGAGCAGTACTTC. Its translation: CASRGDASSYEQYF.

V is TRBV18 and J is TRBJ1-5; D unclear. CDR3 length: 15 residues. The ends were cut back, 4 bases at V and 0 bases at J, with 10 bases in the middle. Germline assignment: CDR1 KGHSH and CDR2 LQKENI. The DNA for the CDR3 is TGTGCCAGCTCACTAGCGACGGATAGCAATCAGCCCCAGCATTTT. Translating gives CASSLATDSNQPQHF.

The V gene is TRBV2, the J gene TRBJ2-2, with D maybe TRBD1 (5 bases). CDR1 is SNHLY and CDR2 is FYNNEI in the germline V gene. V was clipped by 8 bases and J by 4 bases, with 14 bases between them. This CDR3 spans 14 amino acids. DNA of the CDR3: TGTGCCAGCTCCAGGGCCTGGGGCACCGGGGAGCTGTTTTTT. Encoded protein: CASSRAWGTGELFF.

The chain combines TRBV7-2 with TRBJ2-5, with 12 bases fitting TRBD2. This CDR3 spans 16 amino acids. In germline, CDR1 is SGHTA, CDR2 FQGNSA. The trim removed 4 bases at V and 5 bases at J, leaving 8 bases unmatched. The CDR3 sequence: CASSSLAGGPVETQYF. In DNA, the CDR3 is TGTGCCAGCAGCTCCCTAGCGGGGGGGCCTGTGGAGACCCAGTACTTC.

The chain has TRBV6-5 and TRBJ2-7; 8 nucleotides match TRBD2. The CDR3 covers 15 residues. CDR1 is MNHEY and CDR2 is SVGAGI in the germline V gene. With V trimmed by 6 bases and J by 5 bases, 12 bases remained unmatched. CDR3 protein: CASRPREGAFNEQYF. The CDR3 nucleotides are TGTGCCAGCAGACCTCGGGAGGGCGCGTTCAACGAGCAGTACTTC.

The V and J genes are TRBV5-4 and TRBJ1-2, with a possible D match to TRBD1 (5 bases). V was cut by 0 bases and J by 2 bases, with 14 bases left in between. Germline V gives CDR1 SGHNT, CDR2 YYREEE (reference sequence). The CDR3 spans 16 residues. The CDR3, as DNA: TGTGCCAGCAGCTTGGGAGGACGGGAGGGGAACTATGGCTACACCTTC. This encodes CASSLGGREGNYGYTF. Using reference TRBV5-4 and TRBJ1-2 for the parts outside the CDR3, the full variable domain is ETGVTQSPTHLIKTRGQQVTLRCSSQSGHNTVSWYQQALGQGPQFIFQYYREEENGRGNFPPRFSGLQFPNYSSELNVNALELDDSALYLCASSLGGREGNYGYTFGSGTRLTVV.